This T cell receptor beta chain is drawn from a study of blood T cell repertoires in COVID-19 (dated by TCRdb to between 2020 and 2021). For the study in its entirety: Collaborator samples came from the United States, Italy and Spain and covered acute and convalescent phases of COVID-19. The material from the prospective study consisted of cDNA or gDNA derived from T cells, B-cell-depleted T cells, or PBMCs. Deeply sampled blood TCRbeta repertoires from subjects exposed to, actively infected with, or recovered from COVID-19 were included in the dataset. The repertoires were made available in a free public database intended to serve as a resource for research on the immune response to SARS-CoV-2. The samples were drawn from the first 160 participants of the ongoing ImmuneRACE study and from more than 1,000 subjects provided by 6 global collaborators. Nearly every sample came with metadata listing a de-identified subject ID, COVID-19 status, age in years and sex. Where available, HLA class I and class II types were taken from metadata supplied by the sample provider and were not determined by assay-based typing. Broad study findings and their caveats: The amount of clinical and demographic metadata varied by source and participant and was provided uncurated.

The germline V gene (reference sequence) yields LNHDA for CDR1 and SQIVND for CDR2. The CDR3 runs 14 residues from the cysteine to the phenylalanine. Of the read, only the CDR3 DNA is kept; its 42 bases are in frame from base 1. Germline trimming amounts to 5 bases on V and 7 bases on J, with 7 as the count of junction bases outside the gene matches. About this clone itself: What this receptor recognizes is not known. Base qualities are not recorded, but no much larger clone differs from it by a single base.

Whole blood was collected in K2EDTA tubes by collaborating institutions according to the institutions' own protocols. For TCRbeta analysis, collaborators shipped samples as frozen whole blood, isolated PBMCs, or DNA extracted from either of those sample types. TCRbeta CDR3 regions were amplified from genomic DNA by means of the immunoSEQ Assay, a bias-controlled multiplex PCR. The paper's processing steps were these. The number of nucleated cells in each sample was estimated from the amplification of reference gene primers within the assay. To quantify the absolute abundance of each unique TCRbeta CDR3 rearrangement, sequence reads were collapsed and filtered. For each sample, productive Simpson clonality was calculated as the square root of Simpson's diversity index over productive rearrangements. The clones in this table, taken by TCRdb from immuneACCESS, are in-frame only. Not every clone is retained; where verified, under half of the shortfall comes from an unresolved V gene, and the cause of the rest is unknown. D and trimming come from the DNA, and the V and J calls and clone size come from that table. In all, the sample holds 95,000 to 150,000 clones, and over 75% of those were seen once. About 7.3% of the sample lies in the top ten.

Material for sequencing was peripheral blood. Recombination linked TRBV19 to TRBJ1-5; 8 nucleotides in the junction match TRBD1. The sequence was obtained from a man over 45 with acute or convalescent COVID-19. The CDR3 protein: CASSVQGESQPQHF. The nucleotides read TGTGCCAGTAGTGTACAGGGGGAGAGCCAGCCCCAGCATTTT.